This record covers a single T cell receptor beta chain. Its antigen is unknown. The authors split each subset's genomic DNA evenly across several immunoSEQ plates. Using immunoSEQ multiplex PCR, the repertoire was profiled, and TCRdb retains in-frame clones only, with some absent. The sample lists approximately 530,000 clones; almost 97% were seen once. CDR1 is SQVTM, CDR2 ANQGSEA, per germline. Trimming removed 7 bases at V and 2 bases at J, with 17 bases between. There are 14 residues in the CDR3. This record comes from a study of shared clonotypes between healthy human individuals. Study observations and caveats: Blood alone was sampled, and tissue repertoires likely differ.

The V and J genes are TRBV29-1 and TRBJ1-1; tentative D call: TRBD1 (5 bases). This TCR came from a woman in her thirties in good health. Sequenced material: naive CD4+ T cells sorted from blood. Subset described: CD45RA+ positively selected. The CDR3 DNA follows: TGCAGCGCTCTGCGGACACCTTTTAACACTGAAGCTTTCTTT. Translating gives CSALRTPFNTEAFF. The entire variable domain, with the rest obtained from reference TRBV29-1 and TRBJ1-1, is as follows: SAVISQKPSRDICQRGTSLTIQCQVDSQVTMMFWYRQQPGQSLTLIATANQGSEATYESGFVIDKFPISRPNLTFSTLTVSNMSPEDSSIYLCSALRTPFNTEAFFGQGTRLTVV.